This T cell receptor (beta chain) emerged from a study of T-cell reconstitution after alpha-beta-depleted transplantation in children (dated by TCRdb to the mid-2010s). Turning to the overall study: The study quantitatively tracked T-cell immune reconstitution after TCRalphabeta/CD19-depleted allogeneic hematopoietic cell transplantation in children using TCR repertoire profiling.

Per the germline V gene, MNHNS is the CDR1 and SASEGT is the CDR2. Unmatched junction bases come to 16, with V trimmed by 6 bases and J by 9 bases. Measured from the cysteine to the phenylalanine, the CDR3 is 16 residues long. Only the CDR3 DNA stays, 48 bases, in frame from base 1. Library method: PCR. TCRdb names Illumina HiSeq 2500 as the instrument used. TCR library preparation used molecular barcoding, with unique molecular identifiers applied to normalize quantification of the TCRbeta repertoire. TCRdb handled the public reads itself, with Q25 trimming in fastp and clone calling in MiXCR, and kept productive beta chains. Every entry covers one CDR3 protein and lists the most common genes and DNA from its rows. This sample gives nearly 400,000 distinct CDR3 sequences in total; 20% of them show up just once. The ten largest clones take up around 4% of the sample. This clonotype showed up just a few times. The clone's antigen remains unknown. Base-call qualities are not available, and no considerably larger clone is one nucleotide away.

The source was PBMCs from the stem cell graft donor, collected from the stem cell graft. Recombination connected TRBV6-1 to TRBJ1-3; 8 of the junction bases match TRBD1. This sequence was found in a human donor who donated a stem cell graft to a child with acute myeloid leukemia. At the DNA level, the sequence is TGTGCCAGCAGCTCCGGACAGGGACCCCGATATAGCACCATATATTTT. This sequence encodes CASSSGQGPRYSTIYF.